These 6 T cell receptor beta chains were all obtained from the same sample, sequenced in a study of blood T cell repertoires in COVID-19. Profiling relied on immunoSEQ multiplex PCR, and the TCRdb table lists in-frame clones only, not all of them. The sample lists around 97,000 clones, around nine tenths occurring once. Sequencing was carried out using peripheral blood. The receptor set was obtained from a human donor in a cohort sampled during active COVID-19.

The genes are TRBV4-1 and TRBJ1-2, with no clear D. Trimming took off 2 bases at V and 8 bases at J, with 15 bases between the two ends. Germline-derived CDR1 and CDR2 are MGHRA and YSYEKL. The CDR3 has 14 residues. The CDR3: CASSQSGGTRGYTF. CDR3 sequence (DNA): TGCGCCAGCAGCCAAAGCGGCGGAACAAGGGGCTACACCTTC.

This rearrangement joins TRBV30 to TRBJ2-2; 10 positions match TRBD2. The CDR3 contains 16 residues. V dropped 5 bases and J dropped 6; count of bases not matched to a gene: 12. Germline assignment: CDR1 GTSNPN and CDR2 SVGIG (reference sequence). CDR3 region: CAWQAGAGGISGELFF. CDR3 sequence (DNA): TGTGCCTGGCAGGCGGGAGCGGGGGGGATCTCCGGGGAGCTGTTTTTT.

This sequence joins TRBV7-2 and TRBJ2-3; 13 nucleotides match TRBD2. The germline V gene has CDR1 SGHTA and CDR2 FQGNSA. There are 17 residues in the CDR3. The V gene end was trimmed by 3 bases and the J gene end by 2 bases; junction bases not matched to a gene: 5. Written as DNA, the CDR3 is TGTGCCAGCAGCTTCACCGGGACTAGCGGGAACACAGATACGCAGTATTTT. Translating it yields CASSFTGTSGNTDTQYF.

The rearrangement links TRBV27 to TRBJ1-5, with TRBD1 matching 7 bases. Germline loops: CDR1 MNHEY, CDR2 SMNVEV (reference sequence). This CDR3 spans 16 amino acids. The J segment lost 4 bases and the V segment lost 6 bases, leaving 12 bases of the junction unmatched. CDR3 sequence: CASRGTSTGNNQPQHF. CDR3 coding DNA: TGTGCCAGCAGAGGTACCTCGACAGGGAATAATCAGCCCCAGCATTTT.

The rearrangement uses TRBV30 and TRBJ1-2; D gene unclear. This CDR3 has 11 amino acids. Germline V CDR1 and CDR2: GTSNPN, SVGIG (reference sequence). The ends were cut back, 2 bases at V and 6 bases at J, with 7 bases in the middle. Here the CDR3 DNA reads TGTGCCTGGAGTCCTTTTAATGGCTACACCTTC. The encoded protein is CAWSPFNGYTF.

This chain connects TRBV7-8 to TRBJ2-1; 8 positions match TRBD1. Losses at the gene ends were 3 bases for V and 3 bases for J; bases not matched to a gene: 4. The CDR3 consists of 15 residues. From germline, CDR1 is SGHVS and CDR2 FQNEAQ. The CDR3 sequence: CASSFPGQVYNEQFF. The CDR3 DNA follows: TGTGCCAGCAGCTTCCCGGGACAGGTCTACAATGAGCAGTTCTTC.